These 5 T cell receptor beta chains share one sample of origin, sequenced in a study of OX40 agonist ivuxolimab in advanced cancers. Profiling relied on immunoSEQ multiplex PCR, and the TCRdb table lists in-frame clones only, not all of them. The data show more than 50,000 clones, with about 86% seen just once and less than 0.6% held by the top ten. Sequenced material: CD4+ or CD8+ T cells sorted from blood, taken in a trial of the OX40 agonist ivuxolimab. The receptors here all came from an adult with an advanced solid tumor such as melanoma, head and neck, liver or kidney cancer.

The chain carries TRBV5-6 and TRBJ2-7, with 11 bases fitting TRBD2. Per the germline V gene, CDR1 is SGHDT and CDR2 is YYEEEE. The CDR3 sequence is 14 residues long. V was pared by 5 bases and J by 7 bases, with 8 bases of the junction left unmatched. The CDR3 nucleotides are TGTGCCAGCAGGTTTCTAGCGGGAGGCAATGAGCAGTACTTC. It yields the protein CASRFLAGGNEQYF. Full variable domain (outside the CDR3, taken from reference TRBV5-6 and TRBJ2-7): DAGVTQSPTHLIKTRGQQVTLRCSPKSGHDTVSWYQQALGQGPQFIFQYYEEEERQRGNFPDRFSGHQFPNYSSELNVNALLLGDSALYLCASRFLAGGNEQYFGPGTRLTVT.

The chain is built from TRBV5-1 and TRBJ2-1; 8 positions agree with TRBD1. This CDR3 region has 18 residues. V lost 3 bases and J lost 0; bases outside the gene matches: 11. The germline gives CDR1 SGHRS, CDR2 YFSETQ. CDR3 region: CASSSGTGGRSSYNEQFF. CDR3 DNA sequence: TGCGCCAGCAGCTCCGGGACAGGCGGTCGAAGCTCCTACAATGAGCAGTTCTTC.

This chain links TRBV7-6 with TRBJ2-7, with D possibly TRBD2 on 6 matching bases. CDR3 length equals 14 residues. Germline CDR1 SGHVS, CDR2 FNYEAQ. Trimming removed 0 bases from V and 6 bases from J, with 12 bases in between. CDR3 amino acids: CASSLAGGGTEQYF. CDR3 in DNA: TGTGCCAGCAGCTTAGCGGGGGGAGGAACCGAGCAGTACTTC.

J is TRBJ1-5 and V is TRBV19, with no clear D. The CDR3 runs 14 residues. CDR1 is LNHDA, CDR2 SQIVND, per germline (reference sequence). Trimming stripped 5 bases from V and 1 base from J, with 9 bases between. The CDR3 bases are TGTGCCAGTAGTCGCCCGGAGAGCAATCAGCCCCAGCATTTT. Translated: CASSRPESNQPQHF.

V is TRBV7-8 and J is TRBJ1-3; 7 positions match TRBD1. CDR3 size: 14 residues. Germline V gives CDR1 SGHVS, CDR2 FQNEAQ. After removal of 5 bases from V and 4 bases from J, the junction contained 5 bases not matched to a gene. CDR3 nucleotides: TGTGCCAGCAGCACACAGGGGATCGGAAACACCATATATTTT. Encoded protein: CASSTQGIGNTIYF.